This TCR beta chain was sequenced during a study of response to subunit inactivated influenza vaccine. This clonotype came up a few times. The CDR3 spans 12 residues. The V gene's germline CDR1 is SQVTM and CDR2 ANQGSEA. Trimming took 5 bases from V and 4 from J, leaving 6 bases between them. One entry per CDR3 protein results from TCRdb running MiXCR on the RT-PCR reads. The sample carries about 540,000 distinct CDR3 sequences, roughly 25% recorded once. These same data were also listed under a study on T cells expressing NK-cell markers. That paper notes: Libraries used 5'RACE template switching adding universal primer site and UMIs. Four of the donors also had these clonotypes leading their CD3+CD56-NKG2C+ fraction.

The rearrangement joins TRBV29-1 to TRBJ2-6; D is ambiguous. This receptor was taken from a man aged 45-65 years who received an inactivated influenza vaccine. Sequencing was performed on CD4+ T cells sorted from PBMCs, taken 11 to 12 days after vaccination. This CDR3 is CSVSIGANVLTF. As DNA, the CDR3 is TGCAGCGTTAGTATAGGGGCCAACGTCCTGACTTTC.